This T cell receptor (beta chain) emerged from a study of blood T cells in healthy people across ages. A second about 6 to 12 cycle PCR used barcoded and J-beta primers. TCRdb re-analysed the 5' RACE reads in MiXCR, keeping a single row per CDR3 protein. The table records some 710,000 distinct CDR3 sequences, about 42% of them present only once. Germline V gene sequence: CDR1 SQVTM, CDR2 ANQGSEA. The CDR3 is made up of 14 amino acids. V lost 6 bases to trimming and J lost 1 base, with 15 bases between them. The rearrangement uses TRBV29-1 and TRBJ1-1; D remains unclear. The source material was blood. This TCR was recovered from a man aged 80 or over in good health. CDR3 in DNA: TGCAGCGTCCCCTTTAGAGGAGGGAACACTGAAGCTTTCTTT. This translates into CSVPFRGGNTEAFF. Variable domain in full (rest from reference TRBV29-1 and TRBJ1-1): SAVISQKPSRDICQRGTSLTIQCQVDSQVTMMFWYRQQPGQSLTLIATANQGSEATYESGFVIDKFPISRPNLTFSTLTVSNMSPEDSSIYLCSVPFRGGNTEAFFGQGTRLTVV.